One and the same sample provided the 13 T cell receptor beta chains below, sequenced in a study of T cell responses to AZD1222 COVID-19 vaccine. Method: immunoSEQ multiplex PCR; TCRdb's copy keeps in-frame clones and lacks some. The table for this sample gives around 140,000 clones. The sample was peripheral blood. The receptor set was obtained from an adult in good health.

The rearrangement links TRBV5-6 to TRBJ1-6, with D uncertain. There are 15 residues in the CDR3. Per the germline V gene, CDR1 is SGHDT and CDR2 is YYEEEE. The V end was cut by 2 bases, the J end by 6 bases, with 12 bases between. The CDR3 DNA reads TGTGCCAGCAGCTTCGTCAGAGAGGTTAATTCACCCCTCCACTTT. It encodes CASSFVREVNSPLHF. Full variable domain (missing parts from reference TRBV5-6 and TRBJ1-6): DAGVTQSPTHLIKTRGQQVTLRCSPKSGHDTVSWYQQALGQGPQFIFQYYEEEERQRGNFPDRFSGHQFPNYSSELNVNALLLGDSALYLCASSFVREVNSPLHFGNGTRLTVT.

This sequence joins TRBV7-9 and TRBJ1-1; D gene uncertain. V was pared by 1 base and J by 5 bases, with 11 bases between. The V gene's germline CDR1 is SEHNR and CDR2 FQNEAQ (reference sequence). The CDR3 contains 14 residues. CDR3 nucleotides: TGTGCCAGCAGCTTAGTTCCAGTGGTAACTGAAGCTTTCTTT. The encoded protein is CASSLVPVVTEAFF.

CDR3 sequence (DNA): TGTGCCAGCAACAGGTGGGAGGGCTCAGCTTTCTTT. It yields the protein CASNRWEGSAFF. The gene calls are TRBV7-9 and TRBJ1-1; weak D call: TRBD1 (5 bases). With 7 bases removed from V and 10 bases from J, the gap between germline ends came to 16 bases. This CDR3 is 12 amino acids long. CDR1 is SEHNR and CDR2 is FQNEAQ in the germline V gene (reference sequence).

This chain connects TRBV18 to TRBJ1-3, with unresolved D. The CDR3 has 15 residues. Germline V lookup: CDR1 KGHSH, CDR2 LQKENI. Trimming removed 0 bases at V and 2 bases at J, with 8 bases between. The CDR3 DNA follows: TGTGCCAGCTCACCACCAGGGAGCCCTGGAAACACCATATATTTT. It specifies CASSPPGSPGNTIYF.

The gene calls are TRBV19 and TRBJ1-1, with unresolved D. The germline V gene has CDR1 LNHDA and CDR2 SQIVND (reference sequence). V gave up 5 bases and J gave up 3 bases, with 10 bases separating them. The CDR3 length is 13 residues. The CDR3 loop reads CASSYTGYTEAFF. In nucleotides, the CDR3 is TGTGCCAGTAGTTACACCGGGTACACTGAAGCTTTCTTT.

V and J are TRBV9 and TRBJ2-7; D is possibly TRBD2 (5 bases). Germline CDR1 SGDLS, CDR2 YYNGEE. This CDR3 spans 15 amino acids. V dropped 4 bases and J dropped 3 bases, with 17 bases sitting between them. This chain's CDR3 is CASSPRVDSFYEQYF. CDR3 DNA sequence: TGTGCCAGCAGCCCGCGGGTAGATTCATTCTACGAGCAGTACTTC.

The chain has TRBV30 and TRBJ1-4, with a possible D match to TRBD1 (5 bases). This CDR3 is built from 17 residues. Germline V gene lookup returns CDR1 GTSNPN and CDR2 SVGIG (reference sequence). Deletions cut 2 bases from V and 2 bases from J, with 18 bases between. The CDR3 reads CAWSRGGWGLTNEKLFF. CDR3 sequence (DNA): TGTGCCTGGAGTCGGGGAGGTTGGGGCCTCACTAATGAAAAACTGTTTTTT. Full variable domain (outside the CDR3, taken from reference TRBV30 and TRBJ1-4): SQTIHQWPATLVQPVGSPLSLECTVEGTSNPNLYWYRQAAGRGLQLLFYSVGIGQISSEVPQNLSASRPQDRQFILSSKKLLLSDSGFYLCAWSRGGWGLTNEKLFFGSGTQLSVL.

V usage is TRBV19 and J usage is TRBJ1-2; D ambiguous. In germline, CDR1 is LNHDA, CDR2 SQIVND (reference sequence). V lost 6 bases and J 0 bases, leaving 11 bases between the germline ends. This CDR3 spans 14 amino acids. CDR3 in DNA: TGTGCCAGTAGCATCCAGTCCTCTAACTATGGCTACACCTTC. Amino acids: CASSIQSSNYGYTF.

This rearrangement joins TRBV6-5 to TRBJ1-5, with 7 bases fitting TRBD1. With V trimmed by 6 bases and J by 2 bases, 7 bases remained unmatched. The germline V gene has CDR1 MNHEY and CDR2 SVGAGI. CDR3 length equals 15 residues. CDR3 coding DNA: TGTGCCAGCAGGCACAACAGGGGCGGCAATCAGCCCCAGCATTTT. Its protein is CASRHNRGGNQPQHF.

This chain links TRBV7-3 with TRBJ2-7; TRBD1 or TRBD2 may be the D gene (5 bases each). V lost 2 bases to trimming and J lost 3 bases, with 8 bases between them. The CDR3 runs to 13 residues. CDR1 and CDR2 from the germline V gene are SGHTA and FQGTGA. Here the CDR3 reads CASSLAGSYEQYF. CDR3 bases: TGTGCCAGCAGCTTAGCAGGGAGCTACGAGCAGTACTTC.

The chain's CDR3 is CASSLVLAVNNEQFF. In nucleotides, the CDR3 is TGTGCCAGCAGCTTAGTTCTAGCAGTTAACAATGAGCAGTTCTTC. V and J are TRBV7-2 and TRBJ2-1, with D possibly being TRBD2 (5 bases). This CDR3 comprises 15 residues. Trimming pared 1 base from V and 5 bases from J, leaving 12 bases between. Looked up from germline, CDR1 is SGHTA and CDR2 is FQGNSA.

For the CDR3, the DNA is TGTGCCACCAGCAGAGATCAAAGGGCTCAGTACTTC. It translates to CATSRDQRAQYF. The rearrangement links TRBV15 to TRBJ2-7; unclear D gene. The CDR3 is 12 residues long. Between the trimmed V and J ends, which lost 0 bases and 10 bases, there was a span of 10 bases. Germline-derived CDR1 and CDR2 are LNHNV and YYDKDF (reference sequence).

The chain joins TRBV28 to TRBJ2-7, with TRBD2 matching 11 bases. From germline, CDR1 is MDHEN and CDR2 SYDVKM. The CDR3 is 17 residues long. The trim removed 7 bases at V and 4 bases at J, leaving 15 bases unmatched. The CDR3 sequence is CASTGLAGGTFVYEQYF. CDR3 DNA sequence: TGTGCCAGCACCGGCCTAGCGGGGGGCACATTTGTATACGAGCAGTACTTC.